A selection of T cell receptor beta chains follows, all from one sample in a study of blood T cell repertoires in COVID-19. Here immunoSEQ multiplex PCR was the method, and the copy in TCRdb shows in-frame clones only, minus some. This sample has 110,000 or so clones, with 75% to 90% found just once. The sequencing sample was made of peripheral blood. These receptor sequences come from a woman in her forties with acute or convalescent COVID-19. CDR3s include the opening cysteine and the closing phenylalanine or tryptophan. Fields, in order: CDR3 length, V gene, clone size, J gene, CDR3 protein. Clone size is stated in some rows and not others, as once, few, many or a class when expanded.

length: 16
V: TRBV18
size: -
J: TRBJ2-7
CDR3: CASSLGTGKSSYEQYF

length: 11
V: TRBV30
size: -
J: TRBJ2-7
CDR3: CAWTSRSEQYF

length: 16
V: TRBV11-3
size: -
J: TRBJ2-7
CDR3: CASSLAGTSGAYEQYF

length: 14
V: TRBV11-2
size: -
J: TRBJ1-2
CDR3: CASSLDRATYGYTF

length: 17
V: TRBV7-2
size: -
J: TRBJ1-5
CDR3: CASSPEAGFAGNQPQHF

length: 16
V: TRBV19
size: once
J: TRBJ1-2
CDR3: CASSPDGTDYNYGYTF

length: 11
V: TRBV7-9
size: -
J: TRBJ2-7
CDR3: CASSLRYEQYF

length: 16
V: TRBV6-6
size: -
J: TRBJ2-4
CDR3: CASSYGGPLAKNIQYF

length: 15
V: TRBV6-6
size: -
J: TRBJ1-6
CDR3: CASSRDRGLNSPLHF

length: 15
V: TRBV6-1
size: -
J: TRBJ1-2
CDR3: CASSESGGVYYGYTF

length: 13
V: TRBV7-2
size: -
J: TRBJ2-2
CDR3: CASSRGGTGELFF

length: 15
V: TRBV19
size: -
J: TRBJ2-2
CDR3: CASSISWRGTGELFF

length: 17
V: TRBV9
size: few
J: TRBJ2-7
CDR3: CASSPLIAGVGFSEQYF

length: 16
V: TRBV19
size: -
J: TRBJ2-7
CDR3: CASSEVPGLASYEQYF

length: 15
V: TRBV15
size: -
J: TRBJ2-1
CDR3: CATSRGGGRDNEQFF

length: 14
V: TRBV7-2
size: -
J: TRBJ1-1
CDR3: CASSGDTANTEAFF

length: 16
V: TRBV7-6
size: -
J: TRBJ2-2
CDR3: CASSLKGQGGTGELFF

length: 15
V: TRBV9
size: -
J: TRBJ2-7
CDR3: CASSASAGIGFKQYF

length: 14
V: TRBV28
size: -
J: TRBJ2-5
CDR3: CASSFGGARETQYF

length: 14
V: TRBV3-1/TRBV3-2
size: -
J: TRBJ2-5
CDR3: CASSQLAGQETQYF

length: 15
V: TRBV7-2
size: -
J: TRBJ1-1
CDR3: CASRPATGANTEAFF

length: 15
V: TRBV7-9
size: -
J: TRBJ2-2
CDR3: CASTATPGDTGELFF

length: 12
V: TRBV6-1
size: -
J: TRBJ2-7
CDR3: CASSDRVSEQYF

length: 16
V: TRBV5-6
size: -
J: TRBJ2-7
CDR3: CASNPKGRGTNYEQYF

length: 14
V: TRBV11-3
size: -
J: TRBJ2-7
CDR3: CASSLGGSSYEQYF

length: 13
V: TRBV5-8
size: -
J: TRBJ1-5
CDR3: CASNGQGNQPQHF

length: 17
V: TRBV7-8
size: -
J: TRBJ1-5
CDR3: CASSLRDRRSSNQPQHF

length: 12
V: TRBV2
size: -
J: TRBJ2-7
CDR3: CASSELPYEQYF

length: 14
V: TRBV5-1
size: -
J: TRBJ2-1
CDR3: CASSLTGSVDEQFF

length: 14
V: TRBV5-5
size: -
J: TRBJ2-1
CDR3: CASSGGDRYNEQFF

length: 15
V: TRBV19
size: -
J: TRBJ1-5
CDR3: CASSIGEYSNQPQHF

length: 13
V: TRBV6-5
size: -
J: TRBJ1-2
CDR3: CASSSGTARGYTF

length: 14
V: TRBV5-1
size: few
J: TRBJ2-3
CDR3: CASSDGRPTDTQYF

length: 15
V: TRBV5-1
size: -
J: TRBJ2-7
CDR3: CASSGSGGPYGEQYF

length: 13
V: TRBV6-5
size: -
J: TRBJ1-5
CDR3: CASSRGSVEPQHF

length: 14
V: TRBV6-2/TRBV6-3
size: once
J: TRBJ1-4
CDR3: CASSWADSPEKLFF

length: 12
V: TRBV6-1
size: -
J: TRBJ1-1
CDR3: CASSEGGRGAFF

length: 15
V: TRBV2
size: -
J: TRBJ2-3
CDR3: CASSEWGGGTDTQYF

length: 15
V: TRBV9
size: -
J: TRBJ1-1
CDR3: CASSESGGMNTEAFF

length: 14
V: TRBV5-1
size: -
J: TRBJ1-1
CDR3: CASSSSAGVAEAFF

length: 16
V: TRBV18
size: -
J: TRBJ1-1
CDR3: CASSPLRSRDNTEAFF

length: 13
V: TRBV6-5
size: -
J: TRBJ1-1
CDR3: CASRKQGPTEAFF

length: 14
V: TRBV7-9
size: -
J: TRBJ1-1
CDR3: CASSETGMNTEAFF

length: 18
V: TRBV4-1
size: -
J: TRBJ2-3
CDR3: CASSQGPSGGAGQDTQYF

length: 18
V: TRBV4-1
size: once
J: TRBJ2-7
CDR3: CASSHPGQDLRGSYEQYF

length: 14
V: TRBV6-4
size: few
J: TRBJ2-7
CDR3: CASSPEEGIGEQYF

length: 16
V: TRBV9
size: -
J: TRBJ2-1
CDR3: CASSVMLERGAHEQFF

length: 13
V: TRBV18
size: once
J: TRBJ1-3
CDR3: CASSPSSGNTIYF

length: 14
V: TRBV9
size: -
J: TRBJ2-4
CDR3: CASSVKLVKNIQYF

length: 16
V: TRBV7-2
size: -
J: TRBJ1-5
CDR3: CASSARQGGVAEPQHF

length: 15
V: TRBV6-5
size: -
J: TRBJ1-1
CDR3: CASSPLYTQNTEAFF

length: 11
V: TRBV29-1
size: -
J: TRBJ1-2
CDR3: CSVRQGDLAFF

length: 13
V: TRBV6-5
size: -
J: TRBJ2-7
CDR3: CASRVTTDYEQYF

length: 17
V: TRBV19
size: -
J: TRBJ2-6
CDR3: CASKPLGISSGANVLTF